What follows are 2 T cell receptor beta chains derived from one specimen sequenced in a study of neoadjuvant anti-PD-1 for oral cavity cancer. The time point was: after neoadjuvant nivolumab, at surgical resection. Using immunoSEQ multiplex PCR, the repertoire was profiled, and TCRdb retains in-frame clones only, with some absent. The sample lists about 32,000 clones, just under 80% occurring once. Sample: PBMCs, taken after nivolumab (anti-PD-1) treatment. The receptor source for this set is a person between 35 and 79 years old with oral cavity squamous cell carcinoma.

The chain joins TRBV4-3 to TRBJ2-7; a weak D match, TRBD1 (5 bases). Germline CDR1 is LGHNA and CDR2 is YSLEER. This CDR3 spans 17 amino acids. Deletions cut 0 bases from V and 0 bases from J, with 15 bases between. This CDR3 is CASSQDQVTDGSYEQYF. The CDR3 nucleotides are TGCGCCAGCAGCCAAGATCAGGTGACAGATGGCTCCTACGAGCAGTACTTC.

The CDR3 loop reads CASSLETQGAQHF. The CDR3 DNA sequence: TGTGCCAGCAGCTTAGAGACGCAGGGAGCCCAGCATTTT. This chain connects TRBV11-2 to TRBJ1-5; a weak D match, TRBD1 (5 bases). The CDR3 sequence is 13 residues long. Germline V gene data show CDR1 as SGHAT and CDR2 as FQNNGV. Trimming cost V 0 bases and J 11 bases, with 11 bases left between them.